This T cell receptor (beta chain) came from a study of graft-versus-host responses after intestinal transplantation (TCRdb year 2021). Background on the whole study: Multivisceral, liver-intestinal, or isolated intestinal transplants were received by the recipients. All recipients received anti-thymocyte globulin induction followed by maintenance tacrolimus and steroids for about three years. After intestinal transplantation, graft-versus-host and host-versus-graft alloreactive T cell clones in the graft, circulation and bone marrow were tracked using bulk TCR-beta CDR3 sequencing. Alloreactive clones were identified by sequencing pre-transplant mixed lymphocyte reaction products and comparing these products with unstimulated pre-transplant donor and recipient T cells. Of the 20 to 30 intestinal transplant recipients enrolled in the cohort, one of whom was a retransplant, a few patients without pretransplant specimens were excluded. Donor T cell macrochimerism was defined as a peak of at least 4% donor T cells among recipient peripheral blood mononuclear cells. Instead of going to the commercial service, samples from a few later patients were sequenced in-house on an Illumina MiSeq and processed with MiXCR. Findings and caveats that apply to the study as a whole: GvH clones turned up in recipient bone marrow, with some appearing earlier in ileal mucosa or blood, a pattern consistent with an intestinal mucosal origin. In patients with donor T cell macrochimerism, the allografts had high GvH to HvG T cell clonal ratios. The conclusions were limited by the relatively low number and heterogeneity of the intestinal transplant patients. Early after transplant, peak levels of circulating GvH clones were associated with declines in HvG clones.

Taken with the paper, the label for time point translates to: cells obtained before transplantation from donor or recipient. CD3+CD4+ and CD3+CD8+ populations were FACS-sorted from unstimulated pre-transplant donor and recipient cells taken from spleen or lymph nodes. The CDR3, from cysteine to phenylalanine, totals 16 residues. The retained sequence is limited to the CDR3, 48 bases, with the frame set at the first base. The germline V and J ends show losses of 1 base and 3 bases respectively, and no gene match explains 5 bases of the junction. CDR1 and CDR2, looked up from the germline V gene, are SGDLS and YYNGEE. Notes on this clone: Its antigen target is currently unknown. No quality values exist for individual bases; no much larger clone is one base distant.

The library was built by means of the immunoSEQ multiplex PCR assay. For most patients, genomic DNA was isolated using the Qiagen DNeasy Blood and Tissue Kit and was shipped frozen to Adaptive Biotechnologies for TCR sequencing. For most patients, high-throughput TCR-beta CDR3 sequencing of genomic DNA was performed by Adaptive Biotechnologies. Per the source publication's procedure: TCR sequencing data were retrieved from Adaptive's ImmunoSEQ software for around 18 patients, whereas three other patients were processed with MiXCR and VDJtools. To correct CD4 versus CD8 sorting errors, any sequence found in both subsets at a frequency ratio below 5:1 was removed. CDR3 nucleotide sequences shared between donor and recipient were removed because the origin of such sequences could not be assigned. Alloreactive clones required at least 2-fold expansion over unstimulated cells and minimum CFSE-low frequency of 0.002% (template counts) or 0.001% (read counts). A clone was considered mappable if detected in the sequenced pre-transplant spleen, lymph node, or MLR CFSE-low populations of the donor or recipient. The cumulative frequency of alloreactive clones was calculated as a percentage of all sequences, weighted by copy number. TCRdb retrieved this table from immuneACCESS and kept in-frame rearrangements only. Not all clones are present; in checked studies, unresolved V genes account for under half, and no reason is known for the remainder. V, J and clone size were drawn from that table, and D and trimming were deduced from the DNA. The sample records about 88,000 clones, approximately 94% of which are singletons. The ten most abundant clones make up roughly 0.2% of the sample.

The chain couples TRBV9 to TRBJ2-2; TRBD1 lines up with 8 middle nucleotides. Sequenced material: unstimulated CD4+ T cells sorted from spleen or lymph node cells, taken before transplant. This sequence was found in a human donor who was the organ donor for an intestinal transplant. The DNA sequence follows: TGTGCCAGCAGCGTATCAGGACAGGGTGACACCGGGGAGCTGTTTTTT. This encodes CASSVSGQGDTGELFF.